What follows is one T cell receptor beta chain and its context. This entry comes from a study of tumor-infiltrating lymphocytes in primary liver carcinoma. At the level of the study: The patients comprised men and women between the ages of 30 and 69 years. Samples yielded about 3.65 to 8 million productive TCRbeta reads, similar across tissue types.

With around 450 ng total RNA as template and a constant-region primer, TCR beta cDNA was made. Employing slightly modified ARM-PCR, three nested multiplex PCR rounds were run, and these gave rise to the TCR beta libraries. Both of the initial two PCR rounds ran for around 9 cycles and employed TRBV1-TRBV30 forward primers alongside a C-beta reverse primer. TCRdb re-analysed the multiplex PCR reads in MiXCR, keeping a single row per CDR3 protein. Here the sample spans approximately 92,000 distinct CDR3 sequences, 65% to 70% being singletons. Taking roughly 18-32 mg of unsorted bulk tissue, the authors co-extracted RNA and DNA. Through surgical resection, the patients' primary liver carcinoma was treated. Chronic HBV infection was present, with no prior treatment. Looked up from germline, CDR1 is SGHNT and CDR2 is YYREEE (reference sequence). The CDR3 has 15 residues. Trimming shortened V by 4 bases and J by 0 bases, and 10 bases separated the two germline ends.

This chain uses TRBV5-4 with TRBJ2-2, with D perhaps TRBD1 (5 bases). Source material: tumor-adjacent normal liver tissue. The TCR was taken from a man aged 35-49 years with primary liver carcinoma and hepatitis B virus infection. The CDR3 bases are TGTGCCAGCAGCCAGAGACAGACGAACACCGGGGAGCTGTTTTTT. Amino acid sequence: CASSQRQTNTGELFF. The full variable domain, in which reference TRBV5-4 and TRBJ2-2 provide the parts outside the CDR3, is ETGVTQSPTHLIKTRGQQVTLRCSSQSGHNTVSWYQQALGQGPQFIFQYYREEENGRGNFPPRFSGLQFPNYSSELNVNALELDDSALYLCASSQRQTNTGELFFGEGSRLTVL.